This T cell receptor beta chain was recorded in a study of shared clonotypes between healthy human individuals. Naive CD8 cells, CD45RO-negative and positively selected for CCR7, excluded terminally differentiated effector memory CD45RA+ cells. Trimming removed 8 bases from V and 1 base from J, with 9 bases in between. CDR3 size: 13 residues. Germline CDR1 reads MGHRA; CDR2 reads YSYEKL. TCRdb's copy holds only in-frame clones and misses some; the assay was immunoSEQ multiplex PCR. The sample lists just over 2,000,000 clones, about 95% occurring once. Sequenced: naive CD8+ T cells sorted from blood. The gene calls are TRBV4-1 and TRBJ2-1; D possibly corresponds to TRBD2 (7 bases). The TCR sequence derives from a man between 18 and 35 years old in good health. The CDR3 region is CASRGASYNEQFF. CDR3 bases: TGCGCCAGCCGGGGGGCATCCTACAATGAGCAGTTCTTC.